A single sample gave rise to the 10 T cell receptor beta chains below, sequenced in a study of T cell repertoires in cytomegalovirus infection (dated 2019 in TCRdb). The reads were generated on an Illumina HiSeq 1500. TCRdb reprocessing: public reads trimmed at Q25 with fastp, clones called with MiXCR, in-frame beta chains kept. CDR3 protein duplicates are merged, each entry listing the most common genes and DNA. This sample lists roughly 230,000 distinct CDR3 sequences; roughly 6.5% were detected once. The biggest ten clones account for about 6.3% of the sample. The sequenced sample consisted of PBMCs. The receptors here all came from a human donor in good health (CMV status not recorded). Some clones in this sample may be carry-over from other donors' samples.

Many counts were recorded for this clonotype. This sequence joins TRBV7-2 and TRBJ2-5; 10 nucleotides match TRBD2. Germline-derived CDR1 and CDR2 are SGHTA and FQGNSA. Trimming removed 5 bases from V and 3 bases from J; junction bases left unmatched: 6. There are 15 residues in the CDR3. The CDR3 is CASSPQAGGEETQYF. The CDR3 DNA follows: TGTGCCAGCAGCCCTCAAGCGGGGGGGGAAGAGACCCAGTACTTC. The whole variable domain, filled in from reference TRBV7-2 and TRBJ2-5, reads GAGVSQSPSNKVTEKGKDVELRCDPISGHTALYWYRQSLGQGLEFLIYFQGNSAPDKSGLPSDRFSAERTGGSVSTLTIQRTQQEDSAVYLCASSPQAGGEETQYFGPGTRLLVL.

Ten or more counts support this clonotype. This sequence joins TRBV30 and TRBJ2-7; no reliable D call. Trimming took 1 base from V and 0 from J, leaving 13 bases between them. From germline, CDR1 is GTSNPN and CDR2 SVGIG (reference sequence). The CDR3 length is 15 residues. CDR3 DNA: TGTGCCTGGAGTGAGAGACTGGTAAGCTCCTACGAGCAGTACTTC. Protein sequence: CAWSERLVSSYEQYF.

The sample holds many counts of this clonotype. The chain is built from TRBV23-1 and TRBJ2-7; D unresolved. TRBV23-1 is an ORF; its function is uncertain. Deletions cut 1 base from V and 3 bases from J, with 13 bases between. CDR3 length equals 15 residues. CDR3 DNA sequence: TGCGCCAGCAGTCAATGCGCCCGGGTTTTCTACGAGCAGTACTTC. It yields the protein CASSQCARVFYEQYF.

This clonotype was seen at least ten times. The chain uses TRBV23-1 and TRBJ1-4, with a tentative D call TRBD1 (5 bases). TRBV23-1 is recorded as an ORF, its role being uncertain. Trimming shortened V by 2 bases and J by 4 bases, and 8 bases separated the two germline ends. The CDR3 is made up of 14 amino acids. In nucleotides, the CDR3 is TGCGCCAGCAGTCAAGTAGGGGTTAATGAAAAACTGTTTTTT. It encodes CASSQVGVNEKLFF.

This chain joins TRBV4-3 and TRBJ2-1; tentative D call: TRBD2 (6 bases). The CDR3 extends over 18 amino acids. With 0 bases removed from V and 5 bases from J, the gap between germline ends came to 20 bases. Germline loops: CDR1 LGHNA, CDR2 YSLEER. The chain's CDR3 is CASSQDRQSSGYHNEQFF. The CDR3, as DNA: TGCGCCAGCAGCCAAGACCGGCAGTCGAGCGGGTACCACAATGAGCAGTTCTTC.

On this clonotype itself: With a much larger clone just one base away, this may be a read error. No conserved phenylalanine or tryptophan is present at the end of the CDR3, so a read error is the likely explanation. The chain links TRBV27 to TRBJ1-1; D unresolved. This CDR3 has 13 residues. The V and J ends lost 4 bases and 0 bases respectively, with 6 bases between them. Germline CDR1 MNHEY, CDR2 SMNVEV (reference sequence). CDR3 sequence (DNA): TGTGCCAGCAGTTCGCTGATGAACACTGAAGCTTTCTGT. This encodes CASSSLMNTEAFC.

This chain links TRBV7-3 with TRBJ1-2, with D possibly TRBD1 on 6 matching bases. V gave up 0 bases and J gave up 0 bases, with 11 bases separating them. CDR1 is SGHTA and CDR2 is FQGTGA in the germline V gene. The CDR3 runs to 16 residues. CDR3 sequence (DNA): TGTGCCAGCAGCTTAACCGGACAGCCAACTAACTATGGCTACACCTTC. Its translation is CASSLTGQPTNYGYTF.

This clonotype has at least ten counts. The genes are TRBV20-1 and TRBJ2-5; either TRBD1 or TRBD2 may fit D (7 bases each). The CDR3 has 14 amino acids. The germline gives CDR1 DFQATT, CDR2 SNEGSKA (reference sequence). V lost 5 bases and J lost 3, with 16 bases in between. The CDR3 loop reads CSAQATGREETQYF. The CDR3 bases are TGCAGTGCTCAGGCGACAGGGAGGGAAGAGACCCAGTACTTC.

At least ten counts were recorded for this clonotype. V is TRBV7-9 and J is TRBJ2-5; 13 positions match TRBD2. The V gene end was trimmed by 5 bases and the J gene end by 1 base; junction bases not matched to a gene: 19. The V gene's germline CDR1 is SEHNR and CDR2 FQNEAQ (reference sequence). This CDR3 is 21 amino acids long. The CDR3 DNA reads TGTGCCAGCAGCCTACTCAAACTGCGGACTAGCGGGGGAGGGAGCCAAGAGACCCAGTACTTC. This encodes CASSLLKLRTSGGGSQETQYF.

This clonotype was observed at least ten times. The J gene is TRBJ2-7, the V gene TRBV2; 13 bases are shared with TRBD2. Germline CDR1 and CDR2: SNHLY and FYNNEI. This CDR3 region has 15 residues. Germline trimming cut 6 bases from V and 9 bases from J; bases unmatched to any gene: 11. The CDR3 protein is CASRGGLAGDYMQYF. The DNA for the CDR3 is TGTGCCAGCAGAGGCGGACTAGCGGGGGACTATATGCAGTACTTC.